Shown below are 31 T cell receptor beta chains from a single sample sequenced in a study of blood T cell repertoires in COVID-19. Here immunoSEQ multiplex PCR was the method, and the copy in TCRdb shows in-frame clones only, minus some. The repertoire has about 64,000 clones, 86% of them found once; the top ten carry under 4%. The material sequenced was peripheral blood. These receptors were collected from a middle-aged man with active COVID-19.

The chain couples TRBV7-2 to TRBJ2-7, with TRBD2 matching 7 bases. Germline assignment: CDR1 SGHTA and CDR2 FQGNSA. There are 17 residues in the CDR3. With 1 base clipped from V and 1 base from J, the junction kept 10 bases outside the gene matches. The CDR3 bases are TGTGCCAGCAGCTTAGTGGGGGGAGGGTTTCGGTCCTACGAGCAGTACTTC. As protein: CASSLVGGGFRSYEQYF. The full variable domain, in which reference TRBV7-2 and TRBJ2-7 provide the parts outside the CDR3, is GAGVSQSPSNKVTEKGKDVELRCDPISGHTALYWYRQSLGQGLEFLIYFQGNSAPDKSGLPSDRFSAERTGGSVSTLTIQRTQQEDSAVYLCASSLVGGGFRSYEQYFGPGTRLTVT.

This chain joins TRBV30 and TRBJ1-4; D is ambiguous. V dropped 4 bases and J dropped 0 bases, with 6 bases sitting between them. Germline-derived CDR1 and CDR2 are GTSNPN and SVGIG (reference sequence). The CDR3 spans 13 residues. CDR3 DNA: TGTGCCTGGACACTTACAACTAATGAAAAACTGTTTTTT. Amino acids: CAWTLTTNEKLFF. The full variable domain, rest sourced from reference TRBV30 and TRBJ1-4, is SQTIHQWPATLVQPVGSPLSLECTVEGTSNPNLYWYRQAAGRGLQLLFYSVGIGQISSEVPQNLSASRPQDRQFILSSKKLLLSDSGFYLCAWTLTTNEKLFFGSGTQLSVL.

The V gene is TRBV7-9, the J gene TRBJ1-5; TRBD1 matches 8 bases. The CDR3 sequence is 17 residues long. Germline CDR1 and CDR2: SEHNR and FQNEAQ (reference sequence). V lost 5 bases, J lost 7 bases, and 16 bases stayed unmatched. The chain's CDR3 is CASSPWPGGSLGQPQHF. The CDR3 DNA follows: TGTGCCAGCAGCCCATGGCCAGGGGGCTCCTTGGGCCAGCCCCAGCATTTT.

This clone has just one count. The chain has TRBV10-2 and TRBJ2-1; weak D call: TRBD2 (5 bases). The V gene's germline CDR1 is WSHSY and CDR2 SAAADI. The length of the CDR3 is 11 residues. The V end lost 7 bases, the J end lost 6 bases, and 7 bases lay between the germline ends. The CDR3 region has the DNA TGCGCCAGCACGAGGGTCAATGAGCAGTTCTTC. Residues: CASTRVNEQFF.

The chain uses TRBV7-6 and TRBJ2-3; possible D gene TRBD1, 6 bases. The length of the CDR3 is 16 residues. Trimming removed 3 bases from V and 4 bases from J, with 17 bases in between. Germline CDR1 is SGHVS and CDR2 is FNYEAQ. The CDR3 here is CASSFIGGGRADTQYF. In nucleotides, the CDR3 is TGTGCCAGCAGCTTCATAGGGGGTGGGCGGGCAGATACGCAGTATTTT. The full variable domain, rest sourced from reference TRBV7-6 and TRBJ2-3, is GAGVSQSPRYKVTKRGQDVALRCDPISGHVSLYWYRQALGQGPEFLTYFNYEAQQDKSGLPNDRFSAERPEGSISTLTIQRTEQRDSAMYRCASSFIGGGRADTQYFGPGTRLTVL.

The chain links TRBV3-1 (or the pseudogene TRBV3-2) to TRBJ1-2, with 7 bases matching TRBD1. Germline values: CDR1 LGHDT, CDR2 YNNKEL (reference sequence). The V and J ends lost 0 bases and 4 bases, in that order; junction bases with no gene match: 8. This CDR3 is 16 amino acids long. This chain's CDR3 is CASSQEGQTWGYGYTF. CDR3 nucleotides: TGTGCCAGCAGCCAAGAGGGACAGACGTGGGGCTATGGCTACACCTTC.

The chain uses TRBV18 and TRBJ2-1; unclear D gene. Trimming left V 3 bases short and J 10 bases short, with 10 bases between. The CDR3 extends over 12 amino acids. Germline loops: CDR1 KGHSH, CDR2 LQKENI. The CDR3 DNA reads TGTGCCAGCTCACCCCAAATCAGAGAGCAGTTCTTC. Translating gives CASSPQIREQFF.

V usage is TRBV27 and J usage is TRBJ2-1, with D possibly TRBD1 on 6 matching bases. There are 15 residues in the CDR3. V lost 3 bases, J lost 2 bases, and 11 bases lay in between. Germline V lookup: CDR1 MNHEY, CDR2 SMNVEV (reference sequence). The chain's CDR3 is CASSFSGQTYNEQFF. DNA for the CDR3: TGTGCCAGCAGTTTCTCCGGACAGACCTACAATGAGCAGTTCTTC.

The chain combines TRBV27 with TRBJ2-4, with 9 bases that match TRBD1. Trimming took 4 bases from V and 2 from J; bases not matched to a gene: 15. CDR1 is MNHEY, CDR2 SMNVEV, per germline (reference sequence). There are 19 residues in the CDR3. The CDR3 reads CASSYTNPGQGWSKNIQYF. The CDR3 DNA reads as TGTGCCAGCAGTTATACTAACCCGGGACAGGGATGGTCCAAAAACATTCAGTACTTC.

This clone was seen more than once but under ten times. This sequence joins TRBV19 and TRBJ2-4; D possibly corresponds to TRBD2 (6 bases). The V gene's germline CDR1 is LNHDA and CDR2 SQIVND (reference sequence). CDR3 length: 14 amino acids. Trimming pared 1 base from V and 12 bases from J, leaving 16 bases between. The CDR3: CASSIGGGGDRQYF. The CDR3 DNA reads as TGTGCCAGTAGTATAGGGGGTGGAGGGGATCGTCAGTACTTC.

This chain joins TRBV4-2 and TRBJ2-7; 13 nucleotides line up with TRBD2. Germline CDR1 is LGHNA and CDR2 is YNFKEQ. Unmatched junction bases numbered 5, after V lost 4 bases and J lost 5 bases. This CDR3 comprises 15 residues. The chain's CDR3 is CASSPTSGRSDEQYF. The CDR3 DNA sequence: TGTGCCAGCAGCCCGACTAGCGGGAGGAGCGACGAGCAGTACTTC.

The gene calls are TRBV7-9 and TRBJ1-2; D perhaps matches TRBD1 (5 bases). Between the trimmed V and J ends, which lost 6 bases and 4 bases, there was a span of 12 bases. The length of the CDR3 is 13 residues. Germline V gives CDR1 SEHNR, CDR2 FQNEAQ (reference sequence). The DNA of the CDR3 is TGTGCCAGCAGGCCGGACACAGCCTATGGCTACACCTTC. Encoded protein: CASRPDTAYGYTF.

This chain uses TRBV6-5 with TRBJ2-7; tentative D call: TRBD1 (5 bases). This CDR3 is built from 13 residues. The V end lost 6 bases, the J end lost 4 bases, and 13 bases lay between the germline ends. Germline assignment: CDR1 MNHEY and CDR2 SVGAGI. The CDR3 nucleotides read TGTGCCAGCAGCGACAGTAGACTGTACGAGCAGTACTTC. Amino acid sequence: CASSDSRLYEQYF.

The gene calls are TRBV7-2 and TRBJ2-7; D gene unclear. Germline V gene lookup returns CDR1 SGHTA and CDR2 FQGNSA. The ends were cut back, 4 bases at V and 0 bases at J, with 4 bases in the middle. The CDR3 runs to 12 residues. CDR3 in DNA: TGTGCCAGCAGCTCTAGCTCCTACGAGCAGTACTTC. Translated, it gives CASSSSSYEQYF.

This sequence joins TRBV10-1 and TRBJ2-2; TRBD2 matches 8 bases. J gave up 3 bases and V 6 bases, and 3 bases lay outside the gene matches. In germline, CDR1 is WNHNN, CDR2 SYGVQD (reference sequence). The CDR3 covers 14 residues. CDR3 region: CASSPGRDTGELFF. CDR3 nucleotide sequence: TGCGCCAGCAGCCCCGGGAGGGACACCGGGGAGCTGTTTTTT.

In its sample, this clone was seen a few times. The V gene is TRBV20-1, the J gene TRBJ1-2; D unresolved. Germline V gene sequence: CDR1 DFQATT, CDR2 SNEGSKA (reference sequence). The CDR3 contains 13 residues. V gave up 3 bases and J gave up 0 bases, with 8 bases separating them. The CDR3 DNA sequence: TGCAGTGCTAGTGGGCAGGCTAACTATGGCTACACCTTC. Its protein product is CSASGQANYGYTF.

The rearrangement uses TRBV27 and TRBJ2-2; no reliable D call. The germline V gene encodes CDR1 MNHEY and CDR2 SMNVEV (reference sequence). V was shortened by 7 bases and J by 0 bases, with 12 bases between the two germline ends. This CDR3 region has 15 residues. Written as DNA, the CDR3 is TGTGCCAGCACCCACAACCCCGCGAACACCGGGGAGCTGTTTTTT. As protein: CASTHNPANTGELFF.

This chain connects TRBV4-2 to TRBJ2-5; 7 bases agree with TRBD1. Per the germline V gene, CDR1 is LGHNA and CDR2 is YNFKEQ. The CDR3 sequence is 15 residues long. Trimming took 0 bases from V and 5 from J; bases not matched to a gene: 6. The CDR3 is CASSQDLKGAETQYF. The CDR3 DNA sequence: TGTGCCAGCAGCCAAGATCTGAAGGGGGCGGAGACCCAGTACTTC.

The chain combines TRBV7-2 with TRBJ2-2; D not certain. Germline-derived CDR1 and CDR2 are SGHTA and FQGNSA. Trimming left V 5 bases short and J 1 base short, with 8 bases between. CDR3 size: 14 residues. This CDR3 is CASSPSLNTGELFF. The CDR3 DNA reads as TGTGCCAGCAGCCCTAGTTTGAACACCGGGGAGCTGTTTTTT.

This clone was seen a single time. The chain has TRBV7-9 and TRBJ1-1; 7 nucleotides line up with TRBD1. CDR3 length: 15 residues. Unmatched junction bases numbered 7, after V lost 6 bases and J lost 0 bases. Germline V gives CDR1 SEHNR, CDR2 FQNEAQ (reference sequence). In DNA form, the CDR3 reads TGTGCCAGCAGGGGGGACAGCCCAATGAACACTGAAGCTTTCTTT. This translates into CASRGDSPMNTEAFF.

The V call is TRBV4-2, the J call TRBJ1-2; 8 positions match TRBD1. There are 13 residues in the CDR3. The J segment lost 8 bases and the V segment lost 6 bases, leaving 8 bases of the junction unmatched. CDR1 and CDR2 from the germline V gene are LGHNA and YNFKEQ. The chain's CDR3 is CASRGTGRHGYTF. CDR3 sequence (DNA): TGTGCCAGCAGGGGGACAGGAAGACACGGCTACACCTTC.

This chain joins TRBV7-9 and TRBJ2-2; D unresolved. The CDR3 has 10 amino acids. V shed 3 bases and J shed 11 bases, with 4 bases lying between them. Germline V gene sequence: CDR1 SEHNR, CDR2 FQNEAQ (reference sequence). The CDR3 DNA is TGTGCCAGCAGCTTTTATGAGCTGTTTTTT. As protein: CASSFYELFF.

The chain employs TRBV7-6 and TRBJ2-3; D may be TRBD1 (6 bases). CDR1 SGHVS and CDR2 FNYEAQ come from the germline V gene. Trimming cost V 1 base and J 5 bases, with 16 bases left between them. The CDR3 spans 16 residues. The CDR3 DNA reads as TGTGCCAGCAGCTTAGGGGGAACAGGGAAGCAAGATACGCAGTATTTT. Amino acids: CASSLGGTGKQDTQYF.

The count of this clone is one. V and J are TRBV11-3 and TRBJ2-2; no firm D call. V was pared by 5 bases and J by 6 bases, with 19 bases between. CDR1 SGHNT and CDR2 YENEEA come from the germline V gene. The CDR3 is made up of 16 amino acids. The CDR3, as DNA: TGTGCCAGCAGCCTTTTTGGTCTAGAGGTACCCGGGGAGCTGTTTTTT. Translating it yields CASSLFGLEVPGELFF.

The rearrangement joins TRBV7-3 to TRBJ1-5, with TRBD1 identical over 7 bases. This CDR3 comprises 17 residues. Per germline, CDR1 SGHTA and CDR2 FQGTGA. V dropped 5 bases and J dropped 6; count of bases not matched to a gene: 16. The CDR3 loop reads CASSVATGQPSSQPQHF. In DNA form, the CDR3 reads TGTGCCAGCAGCGTGGCAACGGGACAGCCATCCAGTCAGCCCCAGCATTTT.

The chain carries TRBV28 and TRBJ1-6, with 7 bases that match TRBD1. There are 14 residues in the CDR3. Per the germline V gene, CDR1 is MDHEN and CDR2 is SYDVKM. After removal of 4 bases from V and 6 bases from J, the junction contained 3 bases not matched to a gene. CDR3 nucleotides: TGTGCCAGCAGTTGGGGACAGCCTAATTCACCCCTCCACTTT. It encodes CASSWGQPNSPLHF. The variable domain in full, completed from reference TRBV28 and TRBJ1-6, reads DVKVTQSSRYLVKRTGEKVFLECVQDMDHENMFWYRQDPGLGLRLIYFSYDVKMKEKGDIPEGYSVSREKKERFSLILESASTNQTSMYLCASSWGQPNSPLHFGNGTRLTVT.

The CDR3 DNA reads TGTGCCAGCAGTTCAAACCGGGGGAACAATCAGCCCCAGCATTTT. It codes for CASSSNRGNNQPQHF. This chain links TRBV7-8 with TRBJ1-5, with D perhaps matching TRBD1 (5 bases). The CDR3 length is 15 residues. V gave up 6 bases and J gave up 3 bases, with 15 bases separating them. In germline, CDR1 is SGHVS, CDR2 FQNEAQ.

This clone was seen a few times. This chain joins TRBV4-3 and TRBJ2-7, with a tentative D call TRBD2 (5 bases). Between the trimmed V and J ends, which lost 0 bases and 7 bases, there was a span of 16 bases. CDR1 is LGHNA and CDR2 is YSLEER in the germline V gene. This CDR3 has 15 amino acids. The CDR3 DNA reads TGCGCCAGCAGCCAAGACCCTAGCAGTTCGCGGGAGCAGTACTTC. Translated: CASSQDPSSSREQYF.

The sample holds a few counts of this clone. The chain recombines TRBV5-4 with TRBJ2-5; 10 bases are a match to TRBD2. The CDR3 consists of 17 residues. Germline lookup yields CDR1 SGHNT and CDR2 YYREEE (reference sequence). The junction had 6 bases not matched to a gene; V was cut back by 0 bases and J by 1 base. For the CDR3, the DNA is TGTGCCAGCAGCTTGGCCGCTCAGCGGGGGGGCCAAGAGACCCAGTACTTC. Its translation: CASSLAAQRGGQETQYF.

This chain joins TRBV28 and TRBJ2-7, with D possibly matching TRBD2 (5 bases). V lost 2 bases to trimming and J lost 7 bases, with 6 bases between them. Germline V gene lookup returns CDR1 MDHEN and CDR2 SYDVKM. The CDR3 contains 11 residues. CDR3 DNA: TGTGCCAGCAGTTTAAGGAGGGAGCAGTACTTC. This sequence encodes CASSLRREQYF.

The chain uses TRBV2 and TRBJ2-7; 7 bases match TRBD1. The germline V gene encodes CDR1 SNHLY and CDR2 FYNNEI. The CDR3 extends over 14 amino acids. Trimming cost V 9 bases and J 0 bases; bases outside gene matches: 8. Here the CDR3 reads CASIRGQNSYEQYF. The DNA of the CDR3 is TGTGCCAGTATTCGGGGACAGAACTCCTACGAGCAGTACTTC.